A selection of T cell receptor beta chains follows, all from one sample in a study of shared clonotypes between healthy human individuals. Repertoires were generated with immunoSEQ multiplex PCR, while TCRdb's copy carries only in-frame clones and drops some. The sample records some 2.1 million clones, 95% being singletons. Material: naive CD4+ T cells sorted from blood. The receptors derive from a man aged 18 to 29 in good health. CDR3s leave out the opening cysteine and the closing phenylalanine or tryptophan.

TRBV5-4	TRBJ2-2	ASSLAWGSSNTGELF
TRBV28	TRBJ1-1	ASSWGLNTEAF
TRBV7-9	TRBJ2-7	ASSFSSFNEQY
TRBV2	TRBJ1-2	ASSVAPANYGYT
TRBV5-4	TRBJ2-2	ASSLASSGVGELF
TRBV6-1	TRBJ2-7	ASSLKLGREQY
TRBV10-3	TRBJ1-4	AISGDRGSNEKLF
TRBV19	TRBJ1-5	ASSIEDTTQPQH
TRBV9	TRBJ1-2	ASSGPYQGAYGYT
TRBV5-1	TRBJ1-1	ASSLTPRQGGTEAF
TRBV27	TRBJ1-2	ASSTGTDHYGYT
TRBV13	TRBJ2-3	ASRPGGITDTQY
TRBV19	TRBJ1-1	ASSEQTGNTEAF
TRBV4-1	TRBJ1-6	ASSQGLGPNSPLH
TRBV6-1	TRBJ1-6	ASSWGSDSPLH
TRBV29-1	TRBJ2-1	SVTRGAASYNEQF
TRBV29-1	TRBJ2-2	SVEDRGLTGELF
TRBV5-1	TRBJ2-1	ASSLRTAELAGVYNEQF
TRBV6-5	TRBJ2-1	ASIHRIPGNEQF
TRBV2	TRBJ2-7	ASSVTYEQY
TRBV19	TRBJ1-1	ASSIQVPLNTEAF
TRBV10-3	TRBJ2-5	AIKAAGAETQY
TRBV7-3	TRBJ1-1	ASSLGQGNTEAF
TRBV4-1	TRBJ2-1	ASSQAGDRADEQF
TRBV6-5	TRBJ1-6	ASGTVDSPLH
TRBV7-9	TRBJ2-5	ASSSPGGSRETQY
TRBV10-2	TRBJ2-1	ASSAAGPGDNEQF
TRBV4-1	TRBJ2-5	ASSPGLAGGSNQETQY
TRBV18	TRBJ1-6	ASSPPNRSSYNSPLH
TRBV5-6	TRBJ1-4	ASSLGGAANEKLF
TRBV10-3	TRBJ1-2	AISELDSYGYT
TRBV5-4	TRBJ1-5	ASSLGGTGNQPQH
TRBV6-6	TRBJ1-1	ASSWDRGLRAF
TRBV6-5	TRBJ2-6	ASAPGLSGANVLT
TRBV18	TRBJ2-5	ASSPPLRTQY
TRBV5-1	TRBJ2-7	ASSSPGQGPYEQY
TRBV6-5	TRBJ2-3	ASSYGPTDTQY
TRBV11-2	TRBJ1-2	ASSLDLIAQGYGYT
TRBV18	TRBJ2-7	ASSRREDYEQY
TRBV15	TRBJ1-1	ATSRDSWGANTEAF